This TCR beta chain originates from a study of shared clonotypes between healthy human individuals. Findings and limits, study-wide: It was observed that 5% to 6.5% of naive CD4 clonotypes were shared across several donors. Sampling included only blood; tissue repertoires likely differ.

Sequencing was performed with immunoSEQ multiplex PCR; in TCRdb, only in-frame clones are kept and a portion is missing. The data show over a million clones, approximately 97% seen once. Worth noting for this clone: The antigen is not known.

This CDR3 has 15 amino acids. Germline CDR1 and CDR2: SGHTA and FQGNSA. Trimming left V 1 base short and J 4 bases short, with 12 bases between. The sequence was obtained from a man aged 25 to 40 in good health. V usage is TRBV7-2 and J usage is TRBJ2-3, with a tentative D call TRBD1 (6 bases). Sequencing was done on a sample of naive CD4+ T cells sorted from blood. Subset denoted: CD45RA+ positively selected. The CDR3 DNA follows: TGTGCCAGCAGCTTAGGTGGACAGAGGCCAGATACGCAGTATTTT. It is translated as CASSLGGQRPDTQYF.